This T cell receptor beta chain was identified during a study of cytotoxic CD8 clonotypes in ibrutinib-treated CLL (dated by TCRdb to the early 2020s). Background on the whole study: The cohort had 11 relapsed/refractory and roughly 15 treatment-naive patients; roughly 17 were IGHV unmutated. Responses were partial in 24 patients and complete in 2; after median about 5.5 years follow-up, about 14 stayed in remission and some twelve progressed. The response samples were drawn at a median of roughly eleven months into treatment, with a range of about 6 to 40 months. Samples averaged roughly 280,000 productive templates and 94,082 productive rearrangements. Of the 70 to 90 people in the trial, about 27 had longitudinal samples available. Cryopreserved peripheral blood mononuclear cells were collected at three points: before therapy, at response, and at either sustained remission or disease progression. All remission and progressive disease samples were collected while patients were still receiving ibrutinib.

Of note for this clone: Its antigen specificity is not known. It has no much larger one-base neighbor in the sample; base qualities were not kept.

The time point label, read with the paper, signifies: approximately 25 months on ibrutinib. For TCR beta library preparation, about 2 micrograms of genomic DNA was extracted from cryopreserved PBMCs. Longitudinal blood samples from CLL patients receiving ibrutinib monotherapy were subjected to high-throughput TCR beta sequencing. The patients took part in an open-label, single-center phase 2 trial of ibrutinib monotherapy. The CDR3 numbers 14 residues from cysteine through phenylalanine. Just the 42-base CDR3 DNA is kept, in frame starting at base 1. Based on the germline V gene, the CDR1 and CDR2 sequences are MDHEN and SYDVKM. On a MiSeq, deep resolution sequencing aimed for a depth between 1 in 1 million and 1 in 200,000 T cells, with each clonotype covered approximately 9.2x on average. The immunoSEQ hsTCRB Kit was used to generate the TCR beta libraries. The study's processing was this. The data were analyzed with ImmunoSEQ Analyzer and ImmunoSEQ Data Assistant, and V, D and J gene assignments followed IMGT definitions. Clonality, which ranges from 0 to 1, was calculated as one minus the normalized Shannon entropy of productive rearrangement frequencies. Public clonotype analysis was restricted to overrepresented clonotypes comprising at least 0.05% of each patient's repertoire. Repertoires from thirteen age-matched healthy donors in immuneACCESS were used as clonality controls. TCRdb carries this immuneACCESS record with in-frame sequences only. Its versions omit some clonotypes, under half of them owing to an unresolved V gene in the studies checked, with the rest unexplained. The V and J calls and clone size are taken from that table; D and trimming were inferred from the DNA. The sample table lists tens of thousands of clones, around 60% of them with a count of one. Around 21% of the sample rests with the top ten.

Paper-wide results and their limitations: Lymph node repertoires were not examined, and the timing of sampling was not matched between patients in sustained remission and those whose disease progressed. Clonality increased at ibrutinib response, stayed stable in sustained remission, and fell back toward baseline at progression. Public clonotypes were found to be uncommon and were observed to contract or remain stable during treatment; the increase in clonality was shown to reflect expansion of private clonotypes at ibrutinib response. At baseline, clonality was higher than in age-matched healthy donors and showed a strong correlation with circulating CD8+ T-cell counts.

This TCR was sampled from a human donor with chronic lymphocytic leukemia. This chain is built from TRBV28 and TRBJ1-1; 7 bases in the middle match TRBD1. Here the sequenced sample was PBMCs, taken after 24 months of ibrutinib treatment. The bases read TGTGCGAGAGACTTAGACAGGGTGAACACTGAAGCTTTCTTT. Its protein reads: CARDLDRVNTEAFF.